This passage covers 5 T cell receptor beta chains from one sample sequenced in a study of T cells in Graves' hyperthyroidism and ophthalmopathy. Amplification targeted TCR beta CDR3 regions from RNA transcripts. An initial round of RT-PCR targeting the TCR CDR3 relied on the HTBI primer set. TCRdb used MiXCR to reprocess the multiplex PCR reads, holding one entry per CDR3 protein. The data contain about 350,000 distinct CDR3 sequences, roughly 13% of them singletons. Sequencing input: blood. Receptor source: a young woman with Graves' hyperthyroidism.

This clonotype was observed at least ten times. The chain combines TRBV2 with TRBJ2-5, with a possible D match to TRBD1 (6 bases). Germline V gene sequence: CDR1 SNHLY, CDR2 FYNNEI. CDR3 size: 15 residues. The ends were cut back, 7 bases at V and 4 bases at J, with 19 bases in the middle. The CDR3 DNA sequence: TGTGCCAGCACCTCAGGGGCGGAGACCTCAGAGACCCAGTACTTC. This sequence encodes CASTSGAETSETQYF.

This sequence joins TRBV3-1 and TRBJ2-1; 16 nucleotides agree with TRBD2. V shed 6 bases, J shed 7 bases, and the junction held 6 bases outside the gene matches. This CDR3 has 16 residues. Germline assignment: CDR1 LGHDT and CDR2 YNNKEL (reference sequence). CDR3 region: CASSPGLAGGLNEQFF. CDR3 sequence (DNA): TGTGCCAGCAGTCCGGGACTAGCGGGAGGGCTGAATGAGCAGTTCTTC.

This clonotype was counted many times. The CDR3 region is CASTRGQGNTGELFF. CDR3 coding DNA: TGTGCCAGCACCCGAGGACAGGGTAACACCGGGGAGCTGTTTTTT. V gene TRBV2 combines with J gene TRBJ2-2; TRBD1 aligns across 8 bases. The CDR3 has 15 residues. Germline CDR1 SNHLY, CDR2 FYNNEI. J gave up 2 bases and V 7 bases, and 6 bases lay outside the gene matches.

The table lists this clonotype with many counts. The V and J genes are TRBV5-1 and TRBJ2-7; D perhaps matches TRBD1 (6 bases). CDR1 is SGHRS, CDR2 YFSETQ, per germline. The CDR3 contains 15 residues. Trimming left V 4 bases short and J 2 bases short, with 16 bases between. CDR3 DNA: TGCGCCAGCAGCCCCGGTCATCGGGACACCTACGAGCAGTACTTC. Amino acids: CASSPGHRDTYEQYF. The variable domain in full, with the rest retrieved from reference TRBV5-1 and TRBJ2-7, is KAGVTQTPRYLIKTRGQQVTLSCSPISGHRSVSWYQQTPGQGLQFLFEYFSETQRNKGNFPGRFSGRQFSNSRSEMNVSTLELGDSALYLCASSPGHRDTYEQYFGPGTRLTVT.

This clonotype has ten or more counts. This chain uses TRBV7-2 with TRBJ1-5; D possibly corresponds to TRBD1 (5 bases). The V gene's germline CDR1 is SGHTA and CDR2 FQGNSA. The CDR3 length is 19 residues. Trimming removed 1 base from V and 1 base from J, with 20 bases in between. CDR3 amino acids: CASSLGFRGLWDSNQPQHF. CDR3 nucleotides: TGTGCCAGCAGCTTAGGTTTTCGGGGTTTGTGGGACAGCAATCAGCCCCAGCATTTT.